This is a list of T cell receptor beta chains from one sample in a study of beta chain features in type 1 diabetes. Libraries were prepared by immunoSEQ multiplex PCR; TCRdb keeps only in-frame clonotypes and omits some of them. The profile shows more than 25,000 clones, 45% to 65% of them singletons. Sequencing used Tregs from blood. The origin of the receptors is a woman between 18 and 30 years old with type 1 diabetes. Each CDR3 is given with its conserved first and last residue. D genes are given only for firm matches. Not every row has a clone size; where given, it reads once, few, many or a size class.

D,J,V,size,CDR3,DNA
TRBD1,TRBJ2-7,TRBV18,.,CASSRDRGDYEQYF,TGTGCCAGCTCACGGGACAGGGGGGATTACGAGCAGTACTTC
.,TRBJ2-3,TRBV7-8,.,CASSPLGGGSTDTQYF,TGTGCCAGCAGCCCCCTAGGGGGAGGGAGTACAGATACGCAGTATTTT
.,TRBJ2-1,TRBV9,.,CASSVDPLPDEQFF,TGTGCCAGCAGCGTAGACCCCCTTCCGGATGAGCAGTTCTTC
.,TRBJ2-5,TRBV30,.,CAWSTAGRGPQETQYF,TGTGCCTGGAGTACCGCGGGACGGGGACCCCAAGAGACCCAGTACTTC
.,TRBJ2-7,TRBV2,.,CASSEDRVGYEQYF,TGTGCCAGCAGTGAAGACAGGGTCGGCTACGAGCAGTACTTC
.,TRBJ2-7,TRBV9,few,CASSVGSGGDSYEQYF,TGTGCCAGCAGCGTAGGTTCAGGAGGTGACTCCTACGAGCAGTACTTC
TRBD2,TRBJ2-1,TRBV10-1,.,CASSSGNSYNEQFF,TGCGCCAGCAGTAGCGGGAACTCCTACAATGAGCAGTTCTTC
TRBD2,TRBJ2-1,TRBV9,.,CASSVDGRERFF,TGTGCCAGCAGCGTAGACGGGAGGGAAAGGTTCTTC
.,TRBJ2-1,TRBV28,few,CASSFHLGEQFF,TGTGCCAGCAGTTTTCATCTCGGTGAGCAGTTCTTC
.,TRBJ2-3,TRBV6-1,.,CASTYRDADTQYF,TGTGCCAGCACCTACAGGGATGCAGATACGCAGTATTTT
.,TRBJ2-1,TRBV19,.,CASSISGLSSYNEQFF,TGTGCCAGTAGTATTAGCGGACTTAGCTCCTACAATGAGCAGTTCTTC
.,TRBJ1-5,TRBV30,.,CAWSVGQYSNQPQHF,TGTGCCTGGAGTGTAGGACAGTATAGCAATCAGCCCCAGCATTTT
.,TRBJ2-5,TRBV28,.,CASTAGQETQYF,TGTGCCAGCACGGCGGGACAAGAGACCCAGTACTTC
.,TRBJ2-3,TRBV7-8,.,CASSLGGADTQYF,TGTGCCAGCAGCTTAGGGGGAGCAGATACGCAGTATTTT
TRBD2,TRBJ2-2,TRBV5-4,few,CASSLTSGRAGTGELFF,TGTGCCAGCAGCTTGACTAGCGGGAGGGCCGGCACCGGGGAGCTGTTTTTT
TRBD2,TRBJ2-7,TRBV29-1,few,CSVSLAEPYEQYF,TGCAGCGTTTCACTAGCGGAACCCTACGAGCAGTACTTC
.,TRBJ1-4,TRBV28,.,CASRLTDQTNEKLFF,TGTGCCAGCAGACTGACAGATCAAACTAATGAAAAACTGTTTTTT
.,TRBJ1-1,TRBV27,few,CASSGPMNTEAFF,TGTGCCAGCAGTGGTCCTATGAACACTGAAGCTTTCTTT
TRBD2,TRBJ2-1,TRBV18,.,CASSPWTSGSYNEQFF,TGTGCCAGCTCCCCCTGGACTAGCGGGTCATACAATGAGCAGTTCTTC
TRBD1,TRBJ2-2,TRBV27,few,CASSFGDRYTGELFF,TGTGCCAGCAGTTTTGGGGACAGGTACACCGGGGAGCTGTTTTTT
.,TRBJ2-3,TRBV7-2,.,CASSFLTRTDTQYF,TGTGCCAGCAGCTTTTTGACACGCACAGATACGCAGTATTTT
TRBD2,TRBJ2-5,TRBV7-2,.,CASINSGRAPQETQYF,TGTGCCAGCATAAATAGCGGGAGGGCCCCCCAAGAGACCCAGTACTTC
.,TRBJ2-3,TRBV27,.,CASSLEARDTQYF,TGTGCCAGCAGTTTAGAAGCGAGGGATACGCAGTATTTT
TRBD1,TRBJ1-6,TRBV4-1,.,CASSHKGTEDSPLHF,TGCGCCAGCAGCCATAAAGGGACAGAAGATTCACCCCTCCACTTT
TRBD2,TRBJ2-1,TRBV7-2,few,CASSLGPSALAGARNEQFF,TGTGCCAGCAGCTTAGGCCCCTCCGCACTAGCGGGAGCGAGGAATGAGCAGTTCTTC
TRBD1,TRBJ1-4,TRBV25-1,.,CASSDPGTGTTNEKLFF,TGTGCCAGCAGTGATCCCGGGACAGGGACAACTAATGAAAAACTGTTTTTT